The 16 T cell receptor beta chains presented below share a single source sample, sequenced in a study of blood T cell repertoires in COVID-19. Assay: immunoSEQ multiplex PCR; the TCRdb copy retains only in-frame clones and omits some. In the table there are some 160,000 clones, around four fifths of which are singletons. Source material: peripheral blood. The receptors originated from a woman over 75 with COVID-19, enrolled during active disease.

This sequence joins TRBV15 and TRBJ1-2, with D possibly matching TRBD1 (5 bases). The germline CDR1 and CDR2 sequences are LNHNV and YYDKDF (reference sequence). The CDR3 contains 16 residues. V lost 0 bases to trimming and J lost 2 bases, with 13 bases between them. This CDR3 is CATSRDLKGMNYGYTF. The CDR3 DNA follows: TGTGCCACCAGCAGAGATCTAAAGGGGATGAACTATGGCTACACCTTC.

This clone was seen a single time. The chain is built from TRBV5-1 and TRBJ2-7; TRBD1 aligns across 7 bases. CDR3 length: 14 amino acids. The germline gives CDR1 SGHRS, CDR2 YFSETQ. The ends lost 3 bases at V and 3 bases at J; junction bases unmatched: 6. CDR3 bases: TGCGCCAGCAGCTCGACCGACAGGGTCTACGAGCAGTACTTC. This sequence encodes CASSSTDRVYEQYF.

The chain links TRBV4-2 to TRBJ2-1; 12 nucleotides align to TRBD2. The V segment lost 3 bases and the J segment 9 bases; nucleotides outside the gene matches: 6. The CDR3 totals 15 residues. Germline V gene sequence: CDR1 LGHNA, CDR2 YNFKEQ. The CDR3 reads CASSQLAGGPGEQFF. Here the CDR3 DNA reads TGTGCCAGCAGCCAGCTAGCGGGAGGGCCGGGTGAGCAGTTCTTC.

The rearrangement uses TRBV4-1 and TRBJ1-5; D is possibly TRBD1 (5 bases). This CDR3 is 16 amino acids long. The germline V gene encodes CDR1 MGHRA and CDR2 YSYEKL. Trimming pared 0 bases from V and 6 bases from J, leaving 15 bases between. CDR3 bases: TGCGCCAGCAGCCAAGAAAGAGGCCAGGGAGGTCAGCCCCAGCATTTT. Encoded protein: CASSQERGQGGQPQHF.

This chain uses TRBV18 with TRBJ1-2; perhaps TRBD1 as D (5 bases). The CDR3 has 14 amino acids. The V gene's germline CDR1 is KGHSH and CDR2 LQKENI. V was trimmed by 3 bases and J by 4 bases, leaving 12 bases between them. CDR3: CASSPGGDPYGYTF. Here the CDR3 DNA reads TGTGCCAGCTCACCCGGGGGGGACCCCTATGGCTACACCTTC. Based on the CDR3 plus reference TRBV18 and TRBJ1-2, the full variable domain is NAGVMQNPRHLVRRRGQEARLRCSPMKGHSHVYWYRQLPEEGLKFMVYLQKENIIDESGMPKERFSAEFPKEGPSILRIQQVVRGDSAAYFCASSPGGDPYGYTFGSGTRLTVV.

This clone was recorded a few times. The chain is built from TRBV3-1 (or the pseudogene TRBV3-2) and TRBJ2-2; 12 nucleotides align to TRBD1. The ends lost 4 bases at V and 7 bases at J; junction bases unmatched: 7. Germline loops: CDR1 LGHDT, CDR2 YNNKEL (reference sequence). This CDR3 contains 16 residues. The CDR3 DNA sequence: TGTGCCAGCAGCCCCCGGGGGACAGGGGGCCGCGGGGAGCTGTTTTTT. Its protein product is CASSPRGTGGRGELFF.

The chain carries TRBV5-1 and TRBJ1-4; possible D gene TRBD1, 6 bases. The CDR3 sequence is 14 residues long. CDR1 SGHRS and CDR2 YFSETQ come from the germline V gene. V dropped 5 bases and J dropped 4 bases, with 12 bases sitting between them. CDR3 residues: CASRRDTFNEKLFF. As DNA, the CDR3 is TGCGCCAGCAGACGGGACACCTTTAATGAAAAACTGTTTTTT.

The chain joins TRBV4-1 to TRBJ2-3; TRBD2 aligns across 10 bases. The J segment lost 4 bases and the V segment lost 4 bases, leaving 11 bases of the junction unmatched. The V gene's germline CDR1 is MGHRA and CDR2 YSYEKL. This CDR3 spans 17 amino acids. This chain's CDR3 is CASSLDGSGGAADTQYF. In DNA form, the CDR3 reads TGCGCCAGCAGCCTCGACGGCAGCGGGGGGGCGGCAGATACGCAGTATTTT.

The J gene is TRBJ2-1, the V gene TRBV7-2, with 8 bases lining up with TRBD1. V lost 3 bases and J lost 8; bases outside the gene matches: 9. The CDR3 extends over 15 amino acids. Per germline, CDR1 SGHTA and CDR2 FQGNSA. The DNA of the CDR3 is TGTGCCAGCAGCTTCGACGGACAGGGATTCGATGAGCAGTTCTTC. Translating it yields CASSFDGQGFDEQFF.

The chain links TRBV30 to TRBJ2-3; 7 bases line up with TRBD2. Germline trimming cut 4 bases from V and 0 bases from J; bases unmatched to any gene: 10. Germline CDR1 reads GTSNPN; CDR2 reads SVGIG (reference sequence). The CDR3 consists of 16 residues. The CDR3 reads CAWIKQRGPSTDTQYF. The CDR3 DNA is TGTGCCTGGATTAAACAGCGGGGTCCGAGCACAGATACGCAGTATTTT.

This clone was seen a single time. The chain uses TRBV4-1 and TRBJ1-2; TRBD1 aligns across 7 bases. The CDR3 is 17 residues long. Germline loops: CDR1 MGHRA, CDR2 YSYEKL. V lost 2 bases to trimming and J lost 0 bases; unmatched junction nucleotides: 9. This chain's CDR3 is CASSQPDRTGANYGYTF. The DNA of the CDR3 is TGCGCCAGCAGCCAACCTGACCGGACAGGCGCTAACTATGGCTACACCTTC.

In the case of this clone: The junction shows a germline mismatch at one end, possibly a read error. The chain is built from TRBV4-2 and TRBJ2-7, with 7 bases aligning to TRBD2. Germline V lookup: CDR1 LGHNA, CDR2 YNFKEQ. The CDR3 runs to 17 residues. This CDR3 reads CASSQDAGGTTSDEQYF. The CDR3, as DNA: TGTGCCAGCAGCCAAGACGCTGGCGGGACTACCTCCGACGAGCAGTACTTC.

This chain links TRBV11-2 with TRBJ1-2; D call uncertain. CDR1 SGHAT and CDR2 FQNNGV come from the germline V gene. The CDR3 spans 13 residues. Trimming cost V 5 bases and J 4 bases, with 11 bases left between them. In nucleotides, the CDR3 is TGTGCCAGCAGCCCGATGGGCAGCTATGGCTACACCTTC. Residues: CASSPMGSYGYTF.

The rearrangement joins TRBV10-3 to TRBJ2-2; weak D call: TRBD2 (6 bases). Germline lookup yields CDR1 ENHRY and CDR2 SYGVKD. Between the trimmed V and J ends, which lost 2 bases and 6 bases, there was a span of 13 bases. This CDR3 comprises 15 residues. For the CDR3, the DNA is TGTGCCATCAGTGAGACTAGCAGCCAAGCCGGGGAGCTGTTTTTT. Amino acids: CAISETSSQAGELFF.

The chain combines TRBV18 with TRBJ1-4; D possibly corresponds to TRBD1 (5 bases). This CDR3 is 14 amino acids long. Germline assignment: CDR1 KGHSH and CDR2 LQKENI. V was shortened by 3 bases and J by 7 bases, with 12 bases between the two germline ends. The CDR3 is CASSPKRGSEKLFF. CDR3 bases: TGTGCCAGCTCACCGAAAAGGGGCAGTGAAAAACTGTTTTTT.

The V call is TRBV7-3, the J call TRBJ2-3; the D is unclear. Germline V gene data show CDR1 as SGHTA and CDR2 as FQGTGA. The CDR3 covers 16 residues. Trimming removed 0 bases at V and 5 bases at J, with 15 bases between. The CDR3 is CASSLTDNLIGDTQYF. For the CDR3, the DNA is TGTGCCAGCAGCTTAACTGATAACCTCATCGGAGATACGCAGTATTTT.